The next 28 T cell receptor beta chains were all read from a single sample in a study of cytomegalovirus exposure and HLA in healthy donors. PCR involved 60 Vbeta and 13 Jbeta primers. Profiled with immunoSEQ multiplex PCR; TCRdb holds only in-frame clones, not every one. This sample has approximately 110,000 clones; roughly 80% occur once, and the top ten carry 22%. Source material: PBMCs. These receptors were taken from a man aged 25-45 years in good health and CMV-seropositive.

V usage is TRBV6-1 and J usage is TRBJ2-1, with D possibly being TRBD2 (6 bases). The V end was cut by 2 bases, the J end by 7 bases, with 15 bases between. There are 15 residues in the CDR3. Germline V CDR1 and CDR2: MNHNS, SASEGT. The CDR3 bases are TGTGCCAGCAGTGAAAGAACTAGCTGGGGTAATGAGCAGTTCTTC. Residues: CASSERTSWGNEQFF.

The chain uses TRBV11-1 and TRBJ1-6; possible D gene TRBD1, 6 bases. The germline V gene encodes CDR1 SGHAT and CDR2 FQDESV (reference sequence). V shed 4 bases and J shed 7 bases, with 14 bases lying between them. CDR3 size: 15 residues. The CDR3 region has the DNA TGTGCCAGCAGCTCCGACAGGTTAGGGAATTCACCCCTCCACTTT. Its translation: CASSSDRLGNSPLHF.

The V gene is TRBV6-5, the J gene TRBJ1-2, with D perhaps TRBD1 (5 bases). Germline CDR1 and CDR2: MNHEY and SVGAGI. Trimming removed 5 bases from V and 8 bases from J, with 18 bases in between. The length of the CDR3 is 14 residues. CDR3 amino acids: CASSEKTGVGGYTF. CDR3 DNA sequence: TGTGCCAGCAGTGAAAAAACGGGGGTTGGCGGCTACACCTTC.

The genes are TRBV2 and TRBJ2-3, with TRBD2 matching 7 bases. CDR1 SNHLY and CDR2 FYNNEI come from the germline V gene. There are 15 residues in the CDR3. Unmatched junction bases numbered 13, after V lost 8 bases and J lost 5 bases. The CDR3 DNA is TGTGCCAGCCGGCCGCTAGCGGTCGTCAGAGATACGCAGTATTTT. This translates into CASRPLAVVRDTQYF.

The V and J genes are TRBV7-8 and TRBJ1-2; D gene unclear. CDR3 length equals 12 residues. Looked up from germline, CDR1 is SGHVS and CDR2 is FQNEAQ. V lost 5 bases and J 7 bases, leaving 11 bases between the germline ends. The CDR3 here is CASSHATTGYTF. The CDR3 coding sequence is TGTGCCAGCAGCCACGCTACTACTGGCTACACCTTC.

This chain joins TRBV2 and TRBJ2-7; the match to TRBD1 covers 7 bases. The germline gives CDR1 SNHLY, CDR2 FYNNEI. With 3 bases clipped from V and 4 bases from J, the junction kept 3 bases outside the gene matches. CDR3 length equals 13 residues. CDR3 residues: CASSESGGYEQYV. In nucleotides, the CDR3 is TGTGCCAGCAGTGAGTCAGGGGGTTACGAGCAGTACGTC.

The chain couples TRBV5-1 to TRBJ2-2; D might be TRBD2 (5 bases). The CDR3 sequence is 16 residues long. V was clipped by 0 bases and J by 5 bases, with 14 bases between them. CDR1 is SGHRS and CDR2 is YFSETQ in the germline V gene. CDR3 sequence reads: CASSLAVVSVTGELFF. The DNA for the CDR3 is TGCGCCAGCAGCTTGGCCGTTGTTAGCGTGACCGGGGAGCTGTTTTTT.

The CDR3 sequence is CASSMTPSSYNEQFF. Written as DNA, the CDR3 is TGTGCCAGCAGCATGACACCGAGCTCCTACAATGAGCAGTTCTTC. The genes are TRBV13 and TRBJ2-1; D unclear. CDR1 PRHDT and CDR2 FYEKMQ come from the germline V gene (reference sequence). This CDR3 comprises 15 residues. Trimming pared 5 bases from V and 0 bases from J, leaving 11 bases between.

The chain joins TRBV11-2 to TRBJ2-3; 8 bases fit TRBD2. Looked up from germline, CDR1 is SGHAT and CDR2 is FQNNGV. J gave up 2 bases and V 7 bases, and 5 bases lay outside the gene matches. The CDR3 extends over 14 amino acids. The CDR3 DNA is TGTGCCAGCACTAGCGGGTACCCCACAGATACGCAGTATTTT. Its translation: CASTSGYPTDTQYF.

The chain carries TRBV7-6 and TRBJ1-1; no clear D. In germline, CDR1 is SGHVS, CDR2 FNYEAQ. The CDR3 runs 14 residues. The V and J ends lost 1 base and 1 base respectively, with 7 bases between them. DNA of the CDR3: TGTGCCAGCAGCTTAGGGGAGGGGAACACTGAAGCTTTCTTT. Its protein is CASSLGEGNTEAFF. The variable domain in full, completed from reference TRBV7-6 and TRBJ1-1, reads GAGVSQSPRYKVTKRGQDVALRCDPISGHVSLYWYRQALGQGPEFLTYFNYEAQQDKSGLPNDRFSAERPEGSISTLTIQRTEQRDSAMYRCASSLGEGNTEAFFGQGTRLTVV.

In DNA, the CDR3 is TGTGCCATCAGTGAGACCCTGGGACAGCGGGCGTACTATGGCTACACCTTC. Translation gives CAISETLGQRAYYGYTF. The chain combines TRBV10-3 with TRBJ1-2; 7 bases line up with TRBD1. The CDR3 consists of 17 residues. After removal of 2 bases from V and 3 bases from J, the junction contained 12 bases not matched to a gene. Germline loops: CDR1 ENHRY, CDR2 SYGVKD.

V usage is TRBV11-2 and J usage is TRBJ2-7; possible D gene TRBD1, 6 bases. CDR1 is SGHAT, CDR2 FQNNGV, per germline. The CDR3 contains 9 residues. The CDR3 spells CASGRQALV. CDR3 sequence (DNA): TGTGCCAGCGGAAGACAGGCGCTCGTC.

This clone was seen a handful of times. The chain links TRBV6-5 to TRBJ2-5; TRBD2 might be the D (5 bases). Germline CDR1 reads MNHEY; CDR2 reads SVGAGI. The V gene lost 10 bases and the J gene lost 5 bases, with 11 bases spanning the gap. The CDR3 contains 11 residues. CDR3 amino acids: CATRAWETQYF. The CDR3 DNA reads TGTGCCACGAGGGCGTGGGAGACCCAGTACTTC.

The chain is built from TRBV4-2 and TRBJ2-3; the match to TRBD2 covers 12 bases. Trimming took 1 base from V and 6 from J; bases not matched to a gene: 14. The CDR3 covers 19 residues. Germline-derived CDR1 and CDR2 are LGHNA and YNFKEQ. The CDR3, as DNA: TGTGCCAGCAGCCAAGCTCAGCACGGGACTAGCGGGCCGGGGGATACGCAGTATTTT. Its translation: CASSQAQHGTSGPGDTQYF.

This clone was counted only a few times. The chain couples TRBV11-2 to TRBJ1-1; D gene ambiguous. The V gene lost 1 base and the J gene lost 9 bases, with 15 bases spanning the gap. CDR3 length: 14 residues. Germline CDR1 is SGHAT and CDR2 is FQNNGV. CDR3: CASSLVQSGPKAFF. The CDR3, as DNA: TGTGCCAGCAGCTTAGTCCAGAGCGGGCCCAAAGCTTTCTTT.

V and J are TRBV5-1 and TRBJ2-1, with 7 bases identical to TRBD2. The CDR3 runs 16 residues. The V and J ends lost 3 bases and 8 bases, in that order; junction bases with no gene match: 14. Germline CDR1 and CDR2: SGHRS and YFSETQ. CDR3 DNA: TGCGCCAGCAGCTGGGCGGGCGGGAGCCAGGATGATGAGCAGTTCTTC. Amino acids: CASSWAGGSQDDEQFF.

The chain recombines TRBV2 with TRBJ1-5; 8 bases fit TRBD1. This CDR3 has 14 residues. CDR1 SNHLY and CDR2 FYNNEI come from the germline V gene. The V segment lost 5 bases and the J segment 6 bases; nucleotides outside the gene matches: 6. CDR3 amino acids: CASSQTGTGQPQHF. Written as DNA, the CDR3 is TGTGCCAGCAGTCAAACAGGGACAGGTCAGCCCCAGCATTTT.

The chain uses TRBV30 and TRBJ1-3; possible D gene TRBD1, 5 bases. Trimming pared 0 bases from V and 4 bases from J, leaving 7 bases between. From germline, CDR1 is GTSNPN and CDR2 SVGIG (reference sequence). The length of the CDR3 is 13 residues. The CDR3 region is CAWSVRGGNTIYF. As DNA, the CDR3 is TGTGCCTGGAGTGTACGGGGGGGAAACACCATATATTTT.

The chain combines TRBV28 with TRBJ1-6; 8 bases line up with TRBD1. The CDR3 covers 14 residues. J was trimmed by 9 bases and V by 4 bases; bases with no gene match: 5. Germline CDR1 reads MDHEN; CDR2 reads SYDVKM. This chain's CDR3 is CASSSGGRGSPLHF. Here the CDR3 DNA reads TGTGCCAGCAGTTCAGGGGGCAGAGGTTCACCCCTCCACTTT.

The chain joins TRBV10-1 to TRBJ2-7, with D possibly matching TRBD2 (5 bases). The germline gives CDR1 WNHNN, CDR2 SYGVQD (reference sequence). This CDR3 is 14 amino acids long. Trimming shortened V by 4 bases and J by 4 bases, and 14 bases separated the two germline ends. The CDR3 DNA follows: TGCGCCAGCAGTGTCTCCGGGATTCTTTACGAGCAGTACGTC. Its protein product is CASSVSGILYEQYV.

The J gene is TRBJ1-5, the V gene TRBV6-6, with D possibly TRBD1 on 6 matching bases. Trimming removed 7 bases from V and 0 bases from J, with 13 bases in between. Germline V lookup: CDR1 MNHNY, CDR2 SVGAGI (reference sequence). The CDR3 has 15 amino acids. The CDR3 sequence: CASKQGPYSNQPQHF. The DNA of the CDR3 is TGTGCCAGCAAACAGGGCCCATATAGCAATCAGCCCCAGCATTTT.

This clone turned up a few times. The chain has TRBV7-2 and TRBJ2-7, with D possibly being TRBD1 (5 bases). The germline V gene has CDR1 SGHTA and CDR2 FQGNSA. The germline V and J ends were trimmed by 5 bases and 2 bases, with 13 bases remaining between them. This CDR3 has 14 amino acids. CDR3 loop: CASSLHWGAYEQYF. DNA for the CDR3: TGTGCCAGCAGCCTCCACTGGGGCGCCTACGAGCAGTACTTC. Complete variable domain (other parts from reference TRBV7-2 and TRBJ2-7): GAGVSQSPSNKVTEKGKDVELRCDPISGHTALYWYRQSLGQGLEFLIYFQGNSAPDKSGLPSDRFSAERTGGSVSTLTIQRTQQEDSAVYLCASSLHWGAYEQYFGPGTRLTVT.

The table lists this clone with a few counts. The chain joins TRBV10-3 to TRBJ2-7; 10 nucleotides line up with TRBD1. Germline lookup yields CDR1 ENHRY and CDR2 SYGVKD. CDR3 length: 12 residues. Trimming at V came to 11 bases and at J to 4 bases, leaving 5 bases not matched to a gene. Here the CDR3 reads CASGQGEYEQYV. The CDR3 nucleotides read TGTGCCTCCGGACAGGGGGAGTACGAGCAGTACGTC.

This clone was seen a few times. V usage is TRBV5-1 and J usage is TRBJ2-3; possibly TRBD2 for D (8 bases). Trimming stripped 4 bases from V and 5 bases from J, with 20 bases between. This CDR3 has 16 residues. Germline V gene sequence: CDR1 SGHRS, CDR2 YFSETQ. This chain's CDR3 is CASSLREGAVRDTQYF. CDR3 DNA sequence: TGCGCCAGCAGCCTCCGGGAGGGGGCGGTCAGAGATACGCAGTATTTT.

The sample holds one count of this clone. This chain joins TRBV10-1 and TRBJ2-3; D is undetermined. The CDR3 spans 11 residues. Germline V lookup: CDR1 WNHNN, CDR2 SYGVQD (reference sequence). V was shortened by 10 bases and J by 4 bases, with 9 bases between the two germline ends. This CDR3 reads CATRRADTQYF. The CDR3 DNA reads TGCGCCACCAGGCGAGCAGATACGCAGTATTTT.

The chain is built from TRBV19 and TRBJ2-7; 7 bases map to TRBD1. The V gene's germline CDR1 is LNHDA and CDR2 SQIVND (reference sequence). The CDR3 runs to 16 residues. J gave up 3 bases and V 3 bases, and 11 bases lay outside the gene matches. CDR3 nucleotide sequence: TGTGCCAGTAGTATCACGGGGACAGAAAACCACTACGAGCAGTACGTC. Amino acid sequence: CASSITGTENHYEQYV.

The chain combines TRBV6-5 with TRBJ1-1; D call uncertain. The CDR3 length is 13 residues. Germline CDR1 is MNHEY and CDR2 is SVGAGI. Trimming took off 7 bases at V and 0 bases at J, with 9 bases between the two ends. The CDR3 is CASKVQLNTEAFF. As DNA, the CDR3 is TGTGCCAGCAAAGTCCAGTTGAACACTGAAGCTTTCTTT.

This clone was seen once. The rearrangement joins TRBV5-1 to TRBJ2-1; 9 bases line up with TRBD1. In germline, CDR1 is SGHRS, CDR2 YFSETQ. The CDR3 extends over 15 amino acids. The ends lost 4 bases at V and 2 bases at J; junction bases unmatched: 4. The CDR3 coding sequence is TGCGCCAGCAGCACGGGACAGGGCACCTACAATGAGCAGTTCTTC. Translation: CASSTGQGTYNEQFF.